This T cell receptor beta chain was retrieved from a study of T cell repertoires in cytomegalovirus infection. Study background: Indicated by public TCR beta signatures were CMV infection and matching HLA type.

This clonotype appeared a few times. TCRdb used MiXCR to reprocess the reads, holding one entry per CDR3 protein. The table includes about 150,000 distinct CDR3 sequences, around 20% detected once. The clonotype originates from a human donor in good health (CMV status not recorded). Some clones in this sample may be carry-over from other donors' samples. The sequencing input was PBMCs.

The CDR3 DNA follows: TGTGCCAGCAGCGGCAGGGCCCCCGCCTTATACGAGCAGTACTTC. It encodes CASSGRAPALYEQYF. The chain has TRBV28 and TRBJ2-7; possible D gene TRBD1, 5 bases. The CDR3 loop spans 15 amino acids. Germline V gene lookup returns CDR1 MDHEN and CDR2 SYDVKM. The ends were cut back, 6 bases at V and 4 bases at J, with 19 bases in the middle. Full variable domain (outside the CDR3, taken from reference TRBV28 and TRBJ2-7): DVKVTQSSRYLVKRTGEKVFLECVQDMDHENMFWYRQDPGLGLRLIYFSYDVKMKEKGDIPEGYSVSREKKERFSLILESASTNQTSMYLCASSGRAPALYEQYFGPGTRLTVT.